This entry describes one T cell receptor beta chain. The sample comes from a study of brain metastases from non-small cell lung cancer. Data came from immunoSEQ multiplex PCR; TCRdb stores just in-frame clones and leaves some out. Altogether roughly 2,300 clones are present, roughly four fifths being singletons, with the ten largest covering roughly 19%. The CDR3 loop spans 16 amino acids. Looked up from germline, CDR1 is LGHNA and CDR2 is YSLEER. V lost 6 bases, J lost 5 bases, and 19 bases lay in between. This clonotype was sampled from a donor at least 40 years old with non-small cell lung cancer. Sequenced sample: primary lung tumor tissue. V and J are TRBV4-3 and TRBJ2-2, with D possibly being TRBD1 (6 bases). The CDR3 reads CASSRDRRRLTGELFF. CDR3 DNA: TGCGCCAGCAGTCGTGACAGGAGGCGTTTAACCGGGGAGCTGTTTTTT.